This T cell receptor (beta chain) came from a study of OX40 agonist ivuxolimab in advanced cancers. Findings and limits, study-wide: Among T cells, CD8+ cells averaged more expanded clones than CD4+ cells. The specificity for antigen of the expanded peripheral T cells was not determined. Some patients without response likewise showed low normalized clonal expansion. Partial responders at 0.1-3.0 mg/kg showed near-lowest clonal expansion.

As regards this clone: The target antigen is unknown.

The CDR3 has 11 amino acids. Germline V lookup: CDR1 MNHEY, CDR2 SVGAGI. Trimming at V came to 2 bases and at J to 14 bases, leaving 3 bases not matched to a gene. Assay: immunoSEQ multiplex PCR; the TCRdb copy retains only in-frame clones and omits some. The sample includes 55,000 to 75,000 clones, around 93% of them seen just once. The sequence was obtained from an adult with an advanced solid tumor such as melanoma, head and neck, liver or kidney cancer. V is TRBV6-5 and J is TRBJ2-1; 7 nucleotides align to TRBD2. This sample comprised CD4+ or CD8+ T cells sorted from blood, obtained in a trial of the OX40 agonist ivuxolimab. CDR3 residues: CASSYGAGEFF. Here the CDR3 DNA reads TGTGCCAGCAGTTACGGCGCGGGGGAGTTCTTC.